This is a list of T cell receptor beta chains from one sample in a study of OX40 agonist ivuxolimab in advanced cancers. The data were produced by immunoSEQ multiplex PCR, yet TCRdb's version contains in-frame clones alone and is incomplete. The repertoire holds tens of thousands of clones, with 80% to 90% as singletons. Source: CD4+ or CD8+ T cells sorted from blood, taken in a trial of the OX40 agonist ivuxolimab. The receptors come from an adult with an advanced solid tumor such as melanoma, head and neck, liver or kidney cancer. The CDR3 runs from the conserved cysteine through the conserved F or W. A D gene is named only where the DNA matches it firmly. The size of a clone is reported for some rows only, either as once, few or many, or as a class for expanded clones.

>TRBJ2-3|NA|TRBV5-1|NA
TGCGCCAGCAGCTTGGCAAGCACAGATACGCAGTATTTT
CASSLASTDTQYF
>TRBJ2-7|NA|TRBV5-1|NA
TGCGCCAGCAGCTTGGGGGGAGGCGGCTACGAGCAGTACTTC
CASSLGGGGYEQYF
>TRBJ1-1|NA|TRBV5-1|NA
TGCGCCAGCAGCTTGGTAACTGGACTCGCGAACACTGAAGCTTTCTTT
CASSLVTGLANTEAFF
>TRBJ2-1|TRBD2|TRBV11-3|once
TGTGCCAGCAGTTCTGATGTAGCGGGAGGACTTGAGCAGTTCTTC
CASSSDVAGGLEQFF
>TRBJ2-7|NA|TRBV27|NA
TGTGCCAGCACCCGCATAGCCGGGGTCACCTACGAGCAGTACTTC
CASTRIAGVTYEQYF
>TRBJ2-1|TRBD2|TRBV7-9|NA
TGTGCCAGCAGCTTATTTACCCTCGGGACTAGACACAATGAGCAGTTCTTC
CASSLFTLGTRHNEQFF
>TRBJ2-1|TRBD2|TRBV28|NA
TGTGCCAGCAGTTTAGGGCGGGAGGGCTCCTACAATGAGCAGTTCTTC
CASSLGREGSYNEQFF
>TRBJ2-3|NA|TRBV29-1|NA
TGCAGCGTTGTTTGGCTAGCAGCTACTAGCACAGATACGCAGTATTTT
CSVVWLAATSTDTQYF
>TRBJ2-1|NA|TRBV7-2|NA
TGTGCCAGCAGCTTAATGGTTAACAATGAGCAGTTCTTC
CASSLMVNNEQFF
>TRBJ1-4|TRBD1|TRBV5-1|NA
TGCGCCAGCAGCCAGTCCGGGACAGGGGCCTCTAATGAAAAACTGTTTTTT
CASSQSGTGASNEKLFF
>TRBJ1-5|NA|TRBV27|NA
TGTGCCAGCAGTCCCCGGACAACACCTAATCAGCCCCAGCATTTT
CASSPRTTPNQPQHF
>TRBJ2-1|TRBD2|TRBV11-2|NA
TGTGCCAGCAGCTTACTATCGACTAGCGGGAGTGGGGATGAGCAGTTCTTC
CASSLLSTSGSGDEQFF
>TRBJ1-5|NA|TRBV19|NA
TGTGCCAGTAGTAATTTGGCGGGAATCAATCAGCCCCAGCATTTT
CASSNLAGINQPQHF
>TRBJ2-6|NA|TRBV7-3|NA
TGTGCCAGCAGCTTAACTCCAGTCTCTGGGGCCAACGTCCTGACTTTC
CASSLTPVSGANVLTF